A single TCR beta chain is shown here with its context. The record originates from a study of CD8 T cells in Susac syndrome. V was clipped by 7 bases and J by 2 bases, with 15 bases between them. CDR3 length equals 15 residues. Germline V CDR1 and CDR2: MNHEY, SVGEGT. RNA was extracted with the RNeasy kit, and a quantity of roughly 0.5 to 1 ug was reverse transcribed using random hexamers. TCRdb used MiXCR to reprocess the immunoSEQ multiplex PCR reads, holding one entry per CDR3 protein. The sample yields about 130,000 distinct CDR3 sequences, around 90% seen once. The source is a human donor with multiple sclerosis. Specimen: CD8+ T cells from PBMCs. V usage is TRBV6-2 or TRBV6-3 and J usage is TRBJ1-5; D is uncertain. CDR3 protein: CASTTPGGGNQPQHF. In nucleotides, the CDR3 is TGTGCCAGCACTACCCCGGGTGGTGGCAATCAGCCCCAGCATTTT.